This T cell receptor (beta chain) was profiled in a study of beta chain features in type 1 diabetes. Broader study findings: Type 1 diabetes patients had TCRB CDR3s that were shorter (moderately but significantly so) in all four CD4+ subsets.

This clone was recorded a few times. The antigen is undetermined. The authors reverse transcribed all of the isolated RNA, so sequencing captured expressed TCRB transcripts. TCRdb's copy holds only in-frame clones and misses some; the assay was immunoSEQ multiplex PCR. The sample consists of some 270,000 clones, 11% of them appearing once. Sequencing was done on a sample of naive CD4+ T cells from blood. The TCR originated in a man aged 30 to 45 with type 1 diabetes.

CDR3 amino acids: CASSLVGDGYTF. For the CDR3, the DNA is TGTGCCAGCAGCTTAGTAGGGGATGGCTACACCTTC. The chain uses TRBV7-2 and TRBJ1-2, with a possible D match to TRBD1 (5 bases). Trimming stripped 1 base from V and 6 bases from J, with 6 bases between. The germline CDR1 and CDR2 sequences are SGHTA and FQGNSA. CDR3 length: 12 amino acids.